This T cell receptor (beta chain) appears in the sequencing data of a study of blood T cell repertoires in COVID-19. This clone occurred a few times. Participants came from some 26 US areas, aged roughly 18 to 90 years. In the source study's methods: Amplification of reference gene primers provided the estimated nucleated cell counts. Assay: immunoSEQ multiplex PCR; the TCRdb copy retains only in-frame clones and omits some. Clone size and V and J calls were adopted from that table, with D and trimming inferred from the DNA. The repertoire holds around 300,000 clones, 90% seen once, with about 1.7% in the top ten. The V segment lost 2 bases and the J segment 6 bases; nucleotides outside the gene matches: 4. Germline V lookup: CDR1 MNHEY, CDR2 SVGAGI. The CDR3 has 13 amino acids.

Specimen: PBMCs or T cells enriched from blood (not recorded which). This receptor was taken from a woman between 18 and 29 years old with acute COVID-19. The chain carries TRBV6-5 and TRBJ2-7; TRBD1 aligns across 7 bases. CDR3 residues: CASSYPTGVEQYF. The CDR3 DNA follows: TGTGCCAGCAGTTACCCCACAGGGGTCGAGCAGTACTTC.